Each of the 23 T cell receptor beta chains below was sequenced from the same sample in a study of TIL therapy for anti-PD-1-resistant metastatic lung cancer. The immunoSEQ assay was v3. Profiled with immunoSEQ multiplex PCR; TCRdb holds only in-frame clones, not every one. In the table there are tens of thousands of clones, roughly 87% of which are singletons. Time point given: pre-treatment sample, taken before nivolumab and TIL therapy. The source material was blood, sampled at baseline. These receptors all stem from a person aged 25 to 85 with non-small cell lung cancer.

V and J are TRBV15 and TRBJ2-1, with D perhaps matching TRBD1 (6 bases). The germline CDR1 and CDR2 sequences are LNHNV and YYDKDF (reference sequence). CDR3 size: 13 residues. V was shortened by 5 bases and J by 4 bases, with 9 bases between the two germline ends. The CDR3 region is CATSRQGYNEQFF. CDR3 DNA: TGTGCCACCAGCCGGCAGGGGTACAATGAGCAGTTCTTC.

For this clone: The identical CDR3 is also encoded by other nucleotide sequences in the sample. V gene TRBV28 combines with J gene TRBJ2-2; tentative D call: TRBD1 (6 bases). The CDR3 has 15 residues. Germline CDR1 is MDHEN and CDR2 is SYDVKM. Trimming cost V 5 bases and J 0 bases, with 10 bases left between them. The CDR3 sequence: CASSGAGANTGELFF. The CDR3 DNA follows: TGTGCCAGCAGTGGTGCAGGGGCGAACACCGGGGAGCTGTTTTTT.

This chain joins TRBV2 and TRBJ2-2, with a tentative D call TRBD1 (6 bases). CDR1 and CDR2 from the germline V gene are SNHLY and FYNNEI. Trimming took off 6 bases at V and 4 bases at J, with 15 bases between the two ends. The CDR3 loop spans 15 amino acids. For the CDR3, the DNA is TGTGCCAGCAGGGAGAACAGGGTATTCACCGGGGAGCTGTTTTTT. Protein product: CASRENRVFTGELFF. The variable domain in full, completed from reference TRBV2 and TRBJ2-2, reads EPEVTQTPSHQVTQMGQEVILRCVPISNHLYFYWYRQILGQKVEFLVSFYNNEISEKSEIFDDQFSVERPDGSNFTLKIRSTKLEDSAMYFCASRENRVFTGELFFGEGSRLTVL.

The chain recombines TRBV19 with TRBJ1-5; D uncertain. The germline V gene has CDR1 LNHDA and CDR2 SQIVND (reference sequence). Trimming shortened V by 3 bases and J by 0 bases, and 12 bases separated the two germline ends. This CDR3 has 16 residues. CDR3 in amino acids: CASSICGQVSNQPQHF. In DNA form, the CDR3 reads TGTGCCAGTAGTATTTGTGGCCAGGTTAGCAATCAGCCCCAGCATTTT.

This clone was observed a few times. At one end the junction does not follow the germline gene, possibly because of a read error. The chain employs TRBV7-9 and TRBJ2-5; no clear D. The length of the CDR3 is 14 residues. Germline CDR1 is SEHNR and CDR2 is FQNEAQ (reference sequence). Here the CDR3 DNA reads TGTGCCAGCAGCTTAATCGTGGGTAGCTCACTCCGAAACTTC. This translates into CASSLIVGSSLRNF. Using reference TRBV7-9 and TRBJ2-5 for the parts outside the CDR3, the full variable domain is DTGVSQNPRHKITKRGQNVTFRCDPISEHNRLYWYRQTLGQGPEFLTYFQNEAQLEKSRLLSDRFSAERPKGSFSTLEIQRTEQGDSAMYLCASSLIVGSSLRNFGPGTRLLVL.

The V and J genes are TRBV5-1 and TRBJ2-7; 7 nucleotides match TRBD2. The length of the CDR3 is 15 residues. CDR1 is SGHRS and CDR2 is YFSETQ in the germline V gene. V lost 4 bases to trimming and J lost 2 bases; unmatched junction nucleotides: 9. This chain's CDR3 is CASSLTAGTTYEQYF. DNA of the CDR3: TGCGCCAGCAGCCTTACAGCCGGGACTACCTACGAGCAGTACTTC.

The rearrangement links TRBV9 to TRBJ2-3; D may be TRBD1 or TRBD2 (5 bases each). Germline CDR1 and CDR2: SGDLS and YYNGEE. This CDR3 has 14 amino acids. The germline V and J ends were trimmed by 3 bases and 6 bases, with 14 bases remaining between them. DNA of the CDR3: TGTGCCAGCAGCGATCTAGAGGGGTTGGATACGCAGTATTTT. Translating gives CASSDLEGLDTQYF.

In this sample, this clone turned up once. The chain uses TRBV19 and TRBJ2-7; either TRBD1 or TRBD2 may fit D (5 bases each). V lost 2 bases to trimming and J lost 6 bases, with 17 bases between them. This CDR3 is built from 15 residues. Germline-derived CDR1 and CDR2 are LNHDA and SQIVND (reference sequence). The CDR3 DNA reads as TGTGCCAGTAGTATACCCGGGACGGGGCTTGGCGAGCAGTACTTC. It encodes CASSIPGTGLGEQYF.

CDR3 coding DNA: TGCGCCAGCAGCTTTGAGGGGGGCCGAGGCGAAAAACTGTTTTTT. Translation gives CASSFEGGRGEKLFF. V is TRBV5-1 and J is TRBJ1-4, with D tentatively TRBD1 (6 bases). The CDR3 runs 15 residues. The V end lost 2 bases, the J end lost 8 bases, and 16 bases lay between the germline ends. Germline assignment: CDR1 SGHRS and CDR2 YFSETQ. The full variable domain, completed using reference TRBV5-1 and TRBJ1-4, is KAGVTQTPRYLIKTRGQQVTLSCSPISGHRSVSWYQQTPGQGLQFLFEYFSETQRNKGNFPGRFSGRQFSNSRSEMNVSTLELGDSALYLCASSFEGGRGEKLFFGSGTQLSVL.

The genes are TRBV5-6 and TRBJ1-5; maybe TRBD1 (6 bases). V dropped 3 bases and J dropped 3 bases, with 7 bases sitting between them. This CDR3 comprises 13 residues. Germline V gene lookup returns CDR1 SGHDT and CDR2 YYEEEE. The CDR3 nucleotides read TGTGCCAGCAGCTACAGGGACAATCAGCCCCAGCATTTT. Its translation is CASSYRDNQPQHF. The full variable domain, completed using reference TRBV5-6 and TRBJ1-5, is DAGVTQSPTHLIKTRGQQVTLRCSPKSGHDTVSWYQQALGQGPQFIFQYYEEEERQRGNFPDRFSGHQFPNYSSELNVNALLLGDSALYLCASSYRDNQPQHFGDGTRLSIL.

The chain couples TRBV6-5 to TRBJ1-6; D remains ambiguous. Trimming stripped 0 bases from V and 6 bases from J, with 12 bases between. The germline V gene encodes CDR1 MNHEY and CDR2 SVGAGI. This CDR3 region has 16 residues. The CDR3 here is CASSYSVRAGNSPLHF. The CDR3 DNA is TGTGCCAGCAGTTACTCGGTCCGGGCCGGTAATTCACCCCTCCACTTT.

This rearrangement joins TRBV3-1 (or the pseudogene TRBV3-2) to TRBJ2-7; perhaps TRBD1 as D (7 bases). The CDR3 is 15 amino acids. The germline V gene encodes CDR1 LGHDT and CDR2 YNNKEL (reference sequence). Trimming left V 4 bases short and J 0 bases short, with 13 bases between. CDR3 protein: CASSRGTVPSYEQYF. As DNA, the CDR3 is TGTGCCAGCAGCCGCGGGACAGTCCCCTCCTACGAGCAGTACTTC.

V usage is TRBV10-3 and J usage is TRBJ1-2, with D unclear. The germline CDR1 and CDR2 sequences are ENHRY and SYGVKD. Trimming cost V 0 bases and J 1 base, with 6 bases left between them. This CDR3 region has 14 residues. The CDR3 sequence: CAISESDLNYGYTF. The CDR3 DNA follows: TGTGCCATCAGTGAGTCCGACCTTAACTATGGCTACACCTTC.

The chain uses TRBV27 and TRBJ2-1; no clear D. This CDR3 is built from 12 residues. V dropped 5 bases and J dropped 7 bases, with 9 bases sitting between them. Per the germline V gene, CDR1 is MNHEY and CDR2 is SMNVEV (reference sequence). In nucleotides, the CDR3 is TGTGCCAGCAGTCCACATACAAATGAGCAGTTCTTC. Its protein is CASSPHTNEQFF.

The chain employs TRBV10-3 and TRBJ2-1; D may be TRBD1 or TRBD2 (5 bases each). This CDR3 region has 16 residues. V was trimmed by 4 bases and J by 0 bases, leaving 13 bases between them. In germline, CDR1 is ENHRY, CDR2 SYGVKD. CDR3 region: CAISGGARSSYNEQFF. CDR3 DNA sequence: TGTGCCATCAGTGGAGGGGCCCGAAGCTCCTACAATGAGCAGTTCTTC.

The chain links TRBV27 to TRBJ2-1; 15 bases are shared with TRBD2. J gave up 1 base and V 6 bases, and 10 bases lay outside the gene matches. CDR1 and CDR2 from the germline V gene are MNHEY and SMNVEV (reference sequence). This CDR3 is built from 19 residues. CDR3 sequence: CASSTGLAGGPGSYNEQFF. The DNA for the CDR3 is TGTGCCAGCAGCACCGGACTAGCGGGAGGGCCAGGTTCCTACAATGAGCAGTTCTTC.

This rearrangement joins TRBV19 to TRBJ1-2; the D gene is possibly TRBD1 (6 bases). Looked up from germline, CDR1 is LNHDA and CDR2 is SQIVND (reference sequence). V was clipped by 5 bases and J by 2 bases, with 9 bases between them. The CDR3 runs 13 residues. CDR3 nucleotide sequence: TGTGCCAGTAGTCAGGGACACAACTATGGCTACACCTTC. This translates into CASSQGHNYGYTF.

The genes are TRBV30 and TRBJ2-1; D not certain. Germline V gives CDR1 GTSNPN, CDR2 SVGIG (reference sequence). The V end was cut by 0 bases, the J end by 6 bases, with 12 bases between. This CDR3 spans 14 amino acids. Written as DNA, the CDR3 is TGTGCCTGGAGTGTCTTCGTCTCCCGCAATGAGCAGTTCTTC. This translates into CAWSVFVSRNEQFF.

The chain combines TRBV2 with TRBJ1-5; D is unclear. The CDR3 spans 15 residues. Trimming removed 2 bases from V and 0 bases from J, with 8 bases in between. In germline, CDR1 is SNHLY, CDR2 FYNNEI. This chain's CDR3 is CASSEMVDSNQPQHF. In DNA form, the CDR3 reads TGTGCCAGCAGTGAAATGGTGGATAGCAATCAGCCCCAGCATTTT.

The chain uses TRBV7-8 and TRBJ2-7, with D possibly matching TRBD1 (6 bases). Germline loops: CDR1 SGHVS, CDR2 FQNEAQ. CDR3 length: 15 residues. V was pared by 5 bases and J by 5 bases, with 19 bases between. Written as DNA, the CDR3 is TGTGCCAGCAGCCCCAGCCTCCAGGGGACGGACGAGCAGTACTTC. It is translated as CASSPSLQGTDEQYF.

The chain is built from TRBV3-1 (or the pseudogene TRBV3-2) and TRBJ2-7; D gene unclear. The CDR3 runs to 11 residues. V lost 4 bases, J lost 6 bases, and 7 bases lay in between. Germline assignment: CDR1 LGHDT and CDR2 YNNKEL (reference sequence). CDR3 DNA sequence: TGTGCCAGCAGCCTCCTTGGCGAGCAGTACTTC. Translating gives CASSLLGEQYF.

Here the CDR3 DNA reads TGTGCCAGCTCACGGGCTGGGTACAATGAGCAGTTCTTC. Amino acids: CASSRAGYNEQFF. The chain recombines TRBV18 with TRBJ2-1; D is undetermined. V dropped 4 bases and J dropped 4 bases, with 8 bases sitting between them. The CDR3 has 13 residues. Germline CDR1 is KGHSH and CDR2 is LQKENI.

The chain recombines TRBV7-8 with TRBJ1-2; the D is unclear. CDR3 length: 14 amino acids. CDR1 and CDR2 (germline): SGHVS, FQNEAQ. The ends were cut back, 2 bases at V and 8 bases at J, with 15 bases in the middle. CDR3 in DNA: TGTGCCAGCAGCTTACTCGGCGCCGACATAGGCTACACCTTC. It codes for CASSLLGADIGYTF.